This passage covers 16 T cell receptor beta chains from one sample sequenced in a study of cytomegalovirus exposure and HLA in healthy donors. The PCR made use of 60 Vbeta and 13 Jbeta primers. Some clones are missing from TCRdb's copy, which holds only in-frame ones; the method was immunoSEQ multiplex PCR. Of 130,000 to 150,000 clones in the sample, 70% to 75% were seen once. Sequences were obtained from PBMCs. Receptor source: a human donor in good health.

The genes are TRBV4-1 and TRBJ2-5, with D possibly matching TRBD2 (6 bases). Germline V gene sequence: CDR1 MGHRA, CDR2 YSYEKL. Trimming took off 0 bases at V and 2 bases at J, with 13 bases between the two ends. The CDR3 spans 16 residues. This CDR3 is CASSQDRRAQQETQYF. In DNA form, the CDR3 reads TGCGCCAGCAGCCAAGATAGGAGGGCCCAGCAAGAGACCCAGTACTTC.

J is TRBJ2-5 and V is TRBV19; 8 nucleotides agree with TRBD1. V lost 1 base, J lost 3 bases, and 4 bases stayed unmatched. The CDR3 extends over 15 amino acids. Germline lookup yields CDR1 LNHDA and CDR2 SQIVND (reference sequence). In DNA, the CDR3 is TGTGCCAGTAGTATAGCCCCGACAGGGGAAGAGACCCAGTACTTC. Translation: CASSIAPTGEETQYF. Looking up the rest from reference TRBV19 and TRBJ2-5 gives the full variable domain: DGGITQSPKYLFRKEGQNVTLSCEQNLNHDAMYWYRQDPGQGLRLIYYSQIVNDFQKGDIAEGYSVSREKKESFPLTVTSAQKNPTAFYLCASSIAPTGEETQYFGPGTRLLVL.

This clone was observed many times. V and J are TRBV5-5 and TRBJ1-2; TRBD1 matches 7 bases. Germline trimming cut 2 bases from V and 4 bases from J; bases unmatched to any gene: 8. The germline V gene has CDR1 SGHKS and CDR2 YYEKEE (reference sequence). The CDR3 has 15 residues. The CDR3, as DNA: TGTGCCAGCAGCTTAGAGGACAGGAGCCGCTATGGCTACACCTTC. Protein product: CASSLEDRSRYGYTF.

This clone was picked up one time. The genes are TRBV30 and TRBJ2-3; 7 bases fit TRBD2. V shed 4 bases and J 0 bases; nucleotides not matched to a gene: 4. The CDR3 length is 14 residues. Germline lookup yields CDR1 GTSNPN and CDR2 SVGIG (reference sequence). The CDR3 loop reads CAWKLRGSTDTQYF. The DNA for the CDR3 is TGTGCCTGGAAGTTGCGGGGGAGCACAGATACGCAGTATTTT.

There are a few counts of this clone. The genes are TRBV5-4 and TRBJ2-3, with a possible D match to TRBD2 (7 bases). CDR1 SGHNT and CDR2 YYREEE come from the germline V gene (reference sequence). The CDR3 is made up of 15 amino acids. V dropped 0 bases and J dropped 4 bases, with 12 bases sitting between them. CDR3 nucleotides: TGTGCCAGCAGCTTGGCGGGGGGCTTTTCAGATACGCAGTATTTT. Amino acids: CASSLAGGFSDTQYF.

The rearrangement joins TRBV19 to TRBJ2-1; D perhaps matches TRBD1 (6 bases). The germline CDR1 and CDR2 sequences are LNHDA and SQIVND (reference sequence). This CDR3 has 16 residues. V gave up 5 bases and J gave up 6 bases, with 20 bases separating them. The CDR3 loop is CASSVIPGQRVNEQFF. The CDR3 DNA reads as TGTGCCAGTAGTGTCATACCGGGACAAAGGGTCAATGAGCAGTTCTTC.

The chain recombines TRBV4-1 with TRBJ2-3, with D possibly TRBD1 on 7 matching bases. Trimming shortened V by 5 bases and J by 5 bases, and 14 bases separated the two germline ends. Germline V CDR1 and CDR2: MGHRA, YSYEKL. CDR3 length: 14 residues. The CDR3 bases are TGCGCCAGCAGCGGGGGGCAGGGGGTAGATACGCAGTATTTT. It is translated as CASSGGQGVDTQYF.

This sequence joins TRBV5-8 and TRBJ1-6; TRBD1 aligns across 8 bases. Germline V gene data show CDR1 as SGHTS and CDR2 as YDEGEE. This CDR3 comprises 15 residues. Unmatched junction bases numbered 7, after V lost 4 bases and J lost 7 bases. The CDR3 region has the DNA TGTGCCAGCAGCATCCGACAGGGGAGAAATTCACCCCTCCACTTT. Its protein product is CASSIRQGRNSPLHF. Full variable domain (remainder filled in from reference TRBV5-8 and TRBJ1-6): EAGVTQSPTHLIKTRGQQATLRCSPISGHTSVYWYQQALGLGLQFLLWYDEGEERNRGNFPPRFSGRQFPNYSSELNVNALELEDSALYLCASSIRQGRNSPLHFGNGTRLTVT.

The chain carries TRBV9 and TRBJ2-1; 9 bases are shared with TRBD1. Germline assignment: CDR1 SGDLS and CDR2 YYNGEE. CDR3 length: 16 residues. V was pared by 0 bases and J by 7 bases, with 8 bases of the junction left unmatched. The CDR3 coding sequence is TGTGCCAGCAGCGTAGCTGGGACAGGGACTGCGAATGAGCAGTTCTTC. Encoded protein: CASSVAGTGTANEQFF.

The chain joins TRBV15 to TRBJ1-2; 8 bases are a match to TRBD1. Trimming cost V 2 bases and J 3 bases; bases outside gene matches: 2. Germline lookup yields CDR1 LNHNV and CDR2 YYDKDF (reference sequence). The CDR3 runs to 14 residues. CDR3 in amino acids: CATSRQGAHYGYTF. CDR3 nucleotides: TGTGCCACCAGCAGACAGGGGGCTCACTATGGCTACACCTTC.

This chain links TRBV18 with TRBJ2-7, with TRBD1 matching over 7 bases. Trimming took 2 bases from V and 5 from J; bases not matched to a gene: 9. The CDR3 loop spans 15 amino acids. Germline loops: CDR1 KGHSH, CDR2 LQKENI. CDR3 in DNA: TGTGCCAGCTCACCAGGGTTGGACAGGTTTAACGAGCAGTACTTC. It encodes CASSPGLDRFNEQYF.

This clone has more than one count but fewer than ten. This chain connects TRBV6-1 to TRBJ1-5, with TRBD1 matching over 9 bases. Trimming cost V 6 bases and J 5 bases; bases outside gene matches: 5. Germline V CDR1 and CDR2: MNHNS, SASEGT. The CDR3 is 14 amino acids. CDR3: CASSATGGHQPQHF. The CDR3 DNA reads TGTGCCAGCAGCGCTACAGGGGGCCATCAGCCCCAGCATTTT.

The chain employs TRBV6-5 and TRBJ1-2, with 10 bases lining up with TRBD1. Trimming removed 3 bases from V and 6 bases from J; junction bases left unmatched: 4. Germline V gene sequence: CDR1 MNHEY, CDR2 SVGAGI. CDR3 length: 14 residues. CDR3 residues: CASSYDRGQDGYTF. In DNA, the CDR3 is TGTGCCAGCAGTTATGACAGGGGGCAGGATGGCTACACCTTC.

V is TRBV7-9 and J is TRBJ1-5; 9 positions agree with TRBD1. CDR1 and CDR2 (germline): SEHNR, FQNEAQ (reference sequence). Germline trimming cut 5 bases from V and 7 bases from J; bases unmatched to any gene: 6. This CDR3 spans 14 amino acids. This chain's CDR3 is CASSTRQGGQPQHF. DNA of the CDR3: TGTGCCAGCAGCACGAGACAGGGGGGACAGCCCCAGCATTTT.

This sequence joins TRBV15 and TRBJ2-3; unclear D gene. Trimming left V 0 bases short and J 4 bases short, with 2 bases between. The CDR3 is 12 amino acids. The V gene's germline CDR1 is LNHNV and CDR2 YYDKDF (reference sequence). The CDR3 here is CATSRDADTQYF. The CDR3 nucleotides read TGTGCCACCAGCAGAGACGCAGATACGCAGTATTTT.

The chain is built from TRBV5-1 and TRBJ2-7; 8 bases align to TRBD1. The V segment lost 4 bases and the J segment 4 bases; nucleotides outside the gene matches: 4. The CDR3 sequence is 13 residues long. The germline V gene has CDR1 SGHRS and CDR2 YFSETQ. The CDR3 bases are TGCGCCAGCAGCCCCCAGGGGGCTTACGAGCAGTACTTC. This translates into CASSPQGAYEQYF.